These 17 T cell receptor beta chains were all obtained from the same sample, sequenced in a study of shared clonotypes between healthy human individuals. Using immunoSEQ multiplex PCR, the repertoire was profiled, and TCRdb retains in-frame clones only, with some absent. The data hold about 1,800,000 clones, with approximately 94% observed a single time. It was CD45RO-negative cells, positively selected for CCR7, that made up naive CD8 cells, with terminally differentiated effector memory CD45RA+ cells excluded. The sequencing sample was made of naive CD8+ T cells sorted from blood. The receptors were sampled from a man aged 18 to 30 in good health.

The DNA of the CDR3 is TGTGCCAGCAGTATTGGTCGCTCCTACGAGCAGTACTTC. Protein sequence: CASSIGRSYEQYF. The chain has TRBV13 and TRBJ2-7; no clear D gene. The CDR3 spans 13 residues. In germline, CDR1 is PRHDT, CDR2 FYEKMQ (reference sequence). Trimming took 6 bases from V and 0 from J, leaving 9 bases between them. The complete variable domain, with remaining parts taken from reference TRBV13 and TRBJ2-7, reads AAGVIQSPRHLIKEKRETATLKCYPIPRHDTVYWYQQGPGQDPQFLISFYEKMQSDKGSIPDRFSAQQFSDYHSELNMSSLELGDSALYFCASSIGRSYEQYFGPGTRLTVT.

The chain links TRBV4-1 to TRBJ2-2, with D possibly matching TRBD1 (6 bases). V was cut by 2 bases and J by 5 bases, with 9 bases left in between. There are 14 residues in the CDR3. Per germline, CDR1 MGHRA and CDR2 YSYEKL. The CDR3 protein is CASSQTGLTGELFF. In DNA, the CDR3 is TGCGCCAGCAGCCAAACAGGGCTAACCGGGGAGCTGTTTTTT.

The chain uses TRBV27 and TRBJ2-7; possibly TRBD2 for D (6 bases). Germline V lookup: CDR1 MNHEY, CDR2 SMNVEV (reference sequence). The V and J ends lost 10 bases and 0 bases respectively, with 16 bases between them. The CDR3 runs 14 residues. CDR3 DNA: TGTGCCACCTCCCCGGCGGGAAGCTCCTACGAGCAGTACTTC. Its translation: CATSPAGSSYEQYF.

The chain couples TRBV15 to TRBJ1-1; 7 positions agree with TRBD1. J gave up 4 bases and V 2 bases, and 19 bases lay outside the gene matches. This CDR3 has 19 residues. Per the germline V gene, CDR1 is LNHNV and CDR2 is YYDKDF (reference sequence). In nucleotides, the CDR3 is TGTGCCACCAGCAGATCTTTTGTCTTTGTGGGCAGGGGGGCCACTGAAGCTTTCTTT. This codes for CATSRSFVFVGRGATEAFF.

A word on this clone: This CDR3 is also generated by other DNA sequences in the sample. V is TRBV5-1 and J is TRBJ1-2; D uncertain. This CDR3 is 13 amino acids long. Germline V gene sequence: CDR1 SGHRS, CDR2 YFSETQ. V shed 0 bases and J shed 4 bases, with 7 bases lying between them. The CDR3 region has the DNA TGCGCCAGCAGCTTGGAAACGGGCTATGGCTACACCTTC. It yields the protein CASSLETGYGYTF.

This sequence joins TRBV7-9 and TRBJ2-7, with 9 nucleotides matching TRBD2. The CDR3 has 15 residues. After removal of 3 bases from V and 5 bases from J, the junction contained 8 bases not matched to a gene. Germline V CDR1 and CDR2: SEHNR, FQNEAQ (reference sequence). The CDR3 DNA reads TGTGCCAGCAGCTTTTCTGCTAGCGGGAAAGACGAGCAGTACTTC. Its translation is CASSFSASGKDEQYF.

This clone was detected a few times. This CDR3 is CASSLDRQPQHF. CDR3 in DNA: TGTGCCAGCAGCTTAGACCGTCAGCCCCAGCATTTT. The V call is TRBV7-8, the J call TRBJ1-5; D remains unclear. This CDR3 contains 12 residues. The V gene lost 1 base and the J gene lost 6 bases, with 4 bases spanning the gap. Germline CDR1 SGHVS, CDR2 FQNEAQ. The full variable domain, with the rest looked up from reference TRBV7-8 and TRBJ1-5, is GAGVSQSPRYKVAKRGQDVALRCDPISGHVSLFWYQQALGQGPEFLTYFQNEAQLDKSGLPSDRFFAERPEGSVSTLKIQRTQQEDSAVYLCASSLDRQPQHFGDGTRLSIL.

To note about this clone: The identical CDR3 is also encoded by other nucleotide sequences in the sample. This chain's CDR3 is CASSPGPTYEQYF. The CDR3 DNA reads as TGTGCCAGCAGTCCAGGACCCACCTACGAGCAGTACTTC. This rearrangement joins TRBV6-5 to TRBJ2-7; D not resolved. Germline V gene sequence: CDR1 MNHEY, CDR2 SVGAGI. This CDR3 region has 13 residues. Trimming pared 5 bases from V and 2 bases from J, leaving 10 bases between.

The J gene is TRBJ2-2, the V gene TRBV5-6; D is uncertain. The CDR3 is made up of 14 amino acids. Germline V gene data show CDR1 as SGHDT and CDR2 as YYEEEE. V was trimmed by 2 bases and J by 3 bases, leaving 8 bases between them. The CDR3 region has the DNA TGTGCCAGCAGCTTCGGTGAGGACACCGGGGAGCTGTTTTTT. It translates to CASSFGEDTGELFF.

The rearrangement joins TRBV2 to TRBJ2-7, with 7 positions matching TRBD2. After removal of 2 bases from V and 4 bases from J, the junction contained 14 bases not matched to a gene. The CDR3 consists of 17 residues. Germline V gene sequence: CDR1 SNHLY, CDR2 FYNNEI. The CDR3 spells CASSESDVGGGPYEQYF. The CDR3 region has the DNA TGTGCCAGCAGTGAATCTGACGTGGGGGGAGGGCCATACGAGCAGTACTTC.

The chain is built from TRBV4-1 and TRBJ2-7; perhaps TRBD2 as D (6 bases). The CDR3 extends over 15 amino acids. CDR1 is MGHRA and CDR2 is YSYEKL in the germline V gene. V was pared by 5 bases and J by 2 bases, with 16 bases between. The CDR3 loop is CASSVSPSGAYEQYF. CDR3 coding DNA: TGCGCCAGCAGCGTATCCCCGTCGGGGGCCTACGAGCAGTACTTC.

The chain employs TRBV6-1 and TRBJ2-5; D is uncertain. Trimming took 10 bases from V and 5 from J, leaving 14 bases between them. Germline CDR1 is MNHNS and CDR2 is SASEGT. This CDR3 is built from 12 residues. This CDR3 is CAIPDLFETQYF. CDR3 nucleotide sequence: TGTGCCATCCCGGATCTTTTTGAGACCCAGTACTTC.

The chain has TRBV4-1 and TRBJ2-7; 9 nucleotides agree with TRBD1. The CDR3 totals 16 residues. The V gene's germline CDR1 is MGHRA and CDR2 YSYEKL. The trim removed 0 bases at V and 4 bases at J, leaving 7 bases unmatched. CDR3 sequence (DNA): TGCGCCAGCAGCCAAGATAATGGACAGGGGCAATACGAGCAGTACTTC. Translation: CASSQDNGQGQYEQYF.

V is TRBV9 and J is TRBJ2-3; the D is unclear. Trimming took off 3 bases at V and 0 bases at J, with 11 bases between the two ends. CDR1 is SGDLS, CDR2 YYNGEE, per germline. This CDR3 has 15 residues. In nucleotides, the CDR3 is TGTGCCAGCAGCGCCCATCCTGGTAGCACAGATACGCAGTATTTT. Translated, it gives CASSAHPGSTDTQYF.

This clone appeared once. The chain employs TRBV4-1 and TRBJ2-5, with 7 bases that match TRBD2. Losses at the gene ends were 4 bases for V and 9 bases for J; bases not matched to a gene: 11. There are 14 residues in the CDR3. The V gene's germline CDR1 is MGHRA and CDR2 YSYEKL. Here the CDR3 reads CASSRFQSGEPQYF. DNA of the CDR3: TGCGCCAGCAGCCGCTTCCAAAGCGGGGAGCCCCAGTACTTC.

This clone was picked up a small number of times. Other DNA sequences within the sample encode an identical CDR3. This rearrangement joins TRBV5-1 to TRBJ2-1; no clear D gene. This CDR3 has 12 residues. Trimming took 0 bases from V and 5 from J, leaving 3 bases between them. CDR1 SGHRS and CDR2 YFSETQ come from the germline V gene. The DNA for the CDR3 is TGCGCCAGCAGCTTGGGGGACAATGAGCAGTTCTTC. This translates into CASSLGDNEQFF.

The V and J genes are TRBV7-9 and TRBJ2-7, with D possibly matching TRBD2 (5 bases). Germline V gene lookup returns CDR1 SEHNR and CDR2 FQNEAQ (reference sequence). Trimming stripped 5 bases from V and 3 bases from J, with 17 bases between. CDR3 length equals 15 residues. CDR3 amino acids: CASSPRGSQGYEQYF. The CDR3 nucleotides are TGTGCCAGCAGCCCGCGCGGGTCCCAAGGCTACGAGCAGTACTTC.